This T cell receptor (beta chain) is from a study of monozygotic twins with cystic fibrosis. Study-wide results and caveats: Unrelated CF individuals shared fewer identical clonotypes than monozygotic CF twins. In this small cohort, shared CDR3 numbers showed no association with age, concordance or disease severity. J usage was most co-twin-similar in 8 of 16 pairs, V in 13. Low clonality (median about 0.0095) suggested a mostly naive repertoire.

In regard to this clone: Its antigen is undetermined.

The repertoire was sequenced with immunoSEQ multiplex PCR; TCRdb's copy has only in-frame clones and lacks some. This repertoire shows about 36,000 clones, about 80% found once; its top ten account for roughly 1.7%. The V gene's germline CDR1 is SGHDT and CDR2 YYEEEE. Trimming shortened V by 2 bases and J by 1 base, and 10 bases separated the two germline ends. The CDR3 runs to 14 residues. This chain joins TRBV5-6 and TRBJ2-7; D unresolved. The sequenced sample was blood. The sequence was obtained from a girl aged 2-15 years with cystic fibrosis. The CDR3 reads CASSLSDKSYEQYF. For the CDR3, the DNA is TGTGCCAGCAGCTTATCGGATAAGTCCTACGAGCAGTACTTC. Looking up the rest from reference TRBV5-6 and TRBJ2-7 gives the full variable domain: DAGVTQSPTHLIKTRGQQVTLRCSPKSGHDTVSWYQQALGQGPQFIFQYYEEEERQRGNFPDRFSGHQFPNYSSELNVNALLLGDSALYLCASSLSDKSYEQYFGPGTRLTVT.